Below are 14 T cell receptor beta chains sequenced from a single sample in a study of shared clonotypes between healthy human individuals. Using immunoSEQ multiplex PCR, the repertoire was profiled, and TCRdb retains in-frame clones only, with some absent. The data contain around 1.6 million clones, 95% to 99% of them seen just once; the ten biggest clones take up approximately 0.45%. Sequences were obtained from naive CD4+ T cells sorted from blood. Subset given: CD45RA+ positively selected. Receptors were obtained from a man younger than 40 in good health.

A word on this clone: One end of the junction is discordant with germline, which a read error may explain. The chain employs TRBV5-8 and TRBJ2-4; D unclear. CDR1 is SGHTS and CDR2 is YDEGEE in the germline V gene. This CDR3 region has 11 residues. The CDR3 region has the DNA TGTGCCAGCAGCGGATCCCCCCCGCAGAACTTC. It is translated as CASSGSPPQNF.

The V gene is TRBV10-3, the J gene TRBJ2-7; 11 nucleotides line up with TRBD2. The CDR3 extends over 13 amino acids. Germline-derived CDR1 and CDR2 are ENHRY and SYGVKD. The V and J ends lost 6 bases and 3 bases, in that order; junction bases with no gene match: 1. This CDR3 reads CAIRGLAGYEQYF. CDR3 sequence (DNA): TGTGCCATCAGAGGACTAGCGGGCTACGAGCAGTACTTC.

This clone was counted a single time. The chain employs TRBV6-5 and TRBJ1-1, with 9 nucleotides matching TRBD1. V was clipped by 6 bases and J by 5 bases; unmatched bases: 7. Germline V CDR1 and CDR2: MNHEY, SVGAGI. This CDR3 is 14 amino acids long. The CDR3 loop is CASSSGQGRTEAFF. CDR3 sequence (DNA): TGTGCCAGCAGCAGTGGACAGGGGAGAACTGAAGCTTTCTTT.

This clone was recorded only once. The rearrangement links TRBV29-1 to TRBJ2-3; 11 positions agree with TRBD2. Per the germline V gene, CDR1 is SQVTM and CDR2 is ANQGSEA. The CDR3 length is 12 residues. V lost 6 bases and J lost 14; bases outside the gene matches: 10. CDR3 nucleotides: TGCAGCGTCTCGACTAGCGGGGATCTGCGGTATTTT. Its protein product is CSVSTSGDLRYF.

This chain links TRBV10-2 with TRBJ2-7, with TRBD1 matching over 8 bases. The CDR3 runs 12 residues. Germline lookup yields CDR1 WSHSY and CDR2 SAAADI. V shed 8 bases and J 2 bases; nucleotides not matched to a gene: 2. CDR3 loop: CASQGAAYEQYF. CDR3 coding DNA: TGCGCCAGCCAGGGGGCTGCCTACGAGCAGTACTTC.

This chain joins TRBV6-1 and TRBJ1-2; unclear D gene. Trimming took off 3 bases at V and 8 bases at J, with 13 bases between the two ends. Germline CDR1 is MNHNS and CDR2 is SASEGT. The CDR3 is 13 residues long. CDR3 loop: CASSDGLGSGYTF. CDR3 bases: TGTGCCAGCAGTGACGGCCTAGGATCCGGCTACACCTTC.

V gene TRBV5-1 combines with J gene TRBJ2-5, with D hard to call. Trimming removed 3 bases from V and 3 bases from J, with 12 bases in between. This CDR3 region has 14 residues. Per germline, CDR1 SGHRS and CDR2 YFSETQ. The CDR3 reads CASSSNPGEETQYF. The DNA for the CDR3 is TGCGCCAGCAGCTCTAACCCGGGTGAAGAGACCCAGTACTTC. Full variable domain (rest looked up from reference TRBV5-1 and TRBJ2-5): KAGVTQTPRYLIKTRGQQVTLSCSPISGHRSVSWYQQTPGQGLQFLFEYFSETQRNKGNFPGRFSGRQFSNSRSEMNVSTLELGDSALYLCASSSNPGEETQYFGPGTRLLVL.

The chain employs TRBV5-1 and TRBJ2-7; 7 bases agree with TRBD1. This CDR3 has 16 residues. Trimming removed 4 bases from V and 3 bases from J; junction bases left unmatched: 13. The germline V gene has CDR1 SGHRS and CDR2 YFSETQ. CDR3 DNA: TGCGCCAGCAGCCCCGGGCCCCTGACAGGGTACTACGAGCAGTACTTC. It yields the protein CASSPGPLTGYYEQYF.

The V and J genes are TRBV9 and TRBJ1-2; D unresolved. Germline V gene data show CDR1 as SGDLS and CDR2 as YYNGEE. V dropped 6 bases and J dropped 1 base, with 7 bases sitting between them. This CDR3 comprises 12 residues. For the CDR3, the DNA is TGTGCCAGCACTCCTGGTAACTATGGCTACACCTTC. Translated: CASTPGNYGYTF.

The CDR3 bases are TGTGCCAGCAGCTTGCAGGGGCCGTGGGTGACTGAAGCTTTCTTT. As protein: CASSLQGPWVTEAFF. This chain uses TRBV5-5 with TRBJ1-1, with a possible D match to TRBD1 (6 bases). CDR3 length: 15 amino acids. Trimming removed 1 base from V and 5 bases from J, with 15 bases in between. Germline values: CDR1 SGHKS, CDR2 YYEKEE (reference sequence). Full variable domain (remainder filled in from reference TRBV5-5 and TRBJ1-1): DAGVTQSPTHLIKTRGQQVTLRCSPISGHKSVSWYQQVLGQGPQFIFQYYEKEERGRGNFPDRFSARQFPNYSSELNVNALLLGDSALYLCASSLQGPWVTEAFFGQGTRLTVV.

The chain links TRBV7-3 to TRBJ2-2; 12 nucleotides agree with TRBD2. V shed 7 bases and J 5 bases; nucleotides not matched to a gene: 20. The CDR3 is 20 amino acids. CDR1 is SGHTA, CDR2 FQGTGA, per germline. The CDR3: CASTPKAVGASGRATGELFF. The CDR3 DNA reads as TGTGCCAGCACTCCGAAGGCCGTTGGGGCTAGCGGGAGGGCTACCGGGGAGCTGTTTTTT.

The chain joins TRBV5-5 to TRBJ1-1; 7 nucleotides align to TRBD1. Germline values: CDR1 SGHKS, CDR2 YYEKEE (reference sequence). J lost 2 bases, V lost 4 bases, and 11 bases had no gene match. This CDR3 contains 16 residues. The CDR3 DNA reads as TGTGCCAGCAGCCCAAGGACAGGTTGGGGAAACACTGAAGCTTTCTTT. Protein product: CASSPRTGWGNTEAFF.

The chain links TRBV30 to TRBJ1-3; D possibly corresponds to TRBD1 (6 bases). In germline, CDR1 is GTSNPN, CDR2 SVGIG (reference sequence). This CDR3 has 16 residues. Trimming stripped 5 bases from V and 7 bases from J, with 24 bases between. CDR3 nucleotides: TGTGCCTGGGGGTCCAGGGTATCCATTACAGGGAACACCATATATTTT. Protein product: CAWGSRVSITGNTIYF.

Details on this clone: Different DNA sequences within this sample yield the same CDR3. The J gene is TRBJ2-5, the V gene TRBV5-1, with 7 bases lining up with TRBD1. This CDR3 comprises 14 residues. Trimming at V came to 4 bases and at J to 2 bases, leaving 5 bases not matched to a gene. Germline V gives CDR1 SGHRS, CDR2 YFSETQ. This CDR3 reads CASSPGTVQETQYF. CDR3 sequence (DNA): TGCGCCAGCAGCCCTGGGACAGTGCAAGAGACCCAGTACTTC.